This entry lists 21 T cell receptor beta chains sequenced from one sample in a study of blood T cell repertoires in COVID-19. Using immunoSEQ multiplex PCR, the repertoire was profiled, and TCRdb retains in-frame clones only, with some absent. Here the sample spans some 300,000 clones, roughly 91% being singletons. The sequenced material came from peripheral blood. Receptor source: a woman in her 30s with COVID-19, enrolled during active disease.

This clone was seen once. The J gene is TRBJ2-3, the V gene TRBV28; 8 nucleotides match TRBD1. Germline trimming cut 6 bases from V and 1 base from J; bases unmatched to any gene: 3. Germline V CDR1 and CDR2: MDHEN, SYDVKM. There are 14 residues in the CDR3. The chain's CDR3 is CASRGTGGTDTQYF. The CDR3 DNA reads TGTGCCAGCAGAGGGACAGGCGGCACAGATACGCAGTATTTT.

This clone was seen only a few times. The rearrangement links TRBV5-1 to TRBJ1-4, with 7 bases fitting TRBD1. Germline values: CDR1 SGHRS, CDR2 YFSETQ. This CDR3 comprises 15 residues. The junction had 5 bases not matched to a gene; V was cut back by 1 base and J by 5 bases. DNA for the CDR3: TGCGCCAGCAGCTTGAGGGGACAGCGAAATGAAAAACTGTTTTTT. It codes for CASSLRGQRNEKLFF.

V and J are TRBV29-1 and TRBJ2-5, with unresolved D. Germline assignment: CDR1 SQVTM and CDR2 ANQGSEA. V lost 4 bases and J lost 2, with 5 bases in between. This CDR3 contains 11 residues. CDR3 loop: CSVGLQETQYF. CDR3 DNA sequence: TGCAGCGTTGGTCTTCAAGAGACCCAGTACTTC. Full variable domain (remainder filled in from reference TRBV29-1 and TRBJ2-5): SAVISQKPSRDICQRGTSLTIQCQVDSQVTMMFWYRQQPGQSLTLIATANQGSEATYESGFVIDKFPISRPNLTFSTLTVSNMSPEDSSIYLCSVGLQETQYFGPGTRLLVL.

This chain joins TRBV6-6 and TRBJ1-4; possible D gene TRBD1, 5 bases. The germline CDR1 and CDR2 sequences are MNHNY and SVGAGI (reference sequence). This CDR3 spans 16 amino acids. Trimming cost V 2 bases and J 8 bases, with 18 bases left between them. CDR3 nucleotide sequence: TGTGCCAGCAGTTACGGGTTCCGGAGGGGTGGAGAAAAACTGTTTTTT. Protein sequence: CASSYGFRRGGEKLFF.

As to this clone: Other DNA sequences in the same sample also yield this CDR3. This sequence joins TRBV4-3 and TRBJ2-3; 12 bases are a match to TRBD2. In germline, CDR1 is LGHNA, CDR2 YSLEER. The length of the CDR3 is 18 residues. J was trimmed by 0 bases and V by 0 bases; bases with no gene match: 4. The chain's CDR3 is CASSQELAGGPSTDTQYF. For the CDR3, the DNA is TGCGCCAGCAGCCAAGAACTAGCGGGGGGCCCTAGCACAGATACGCAGTATTTT.

The J gene is TRBJ2-7, the V gene TRBV5-6; D perhaps matches TRBD1 (5 bases). The germline V gene has CDR1 SGHDT and CDR2 YYEEEE. The CDR3 is 14 amino acids. V lost 0 bases, J lost 2 bases, and 9 bases lay in between. The CDR3 loop is CASSLEDTTYEQYF. The CDR3 DNA sequence: TGTGCCAGCAGCTTGGAGGACACAACCTACGAGCAGTACTTC.

This clone has only one observation. The chain employs TRBV4-2 and TRBJ1-4; TRBD1 aligns across 8 bases. This CDR3 comprises 15 residues. V lost 3 bases and J lost 7; bases outside the gene matches: 7. From germline, CDR1 is LGHNA and CDR2 YNFKEQ. This CDR3 is CASSHQDREGEKLFF. The CDR3 DNA follows: TGTGCCAGCAGCCACCAGGACAGGGAAGGTGAAAAACTGTTTTTT.

CDR3 bases: TGTGCCAGCAGCTTAGAGGAGGGTCGGGGGACCGGGGAGCTGTTTTTT. This translates into CASSLEEGRGTGELFF. V and J are TRBV7-3 and TRBJ2-2; TRBD2 is a possible D gene (6 bases). The CDR3 spans 16 residues. Germline assignment: CDR1 SGHTA and CDR2 FQGTGA. V shed 2 bases and J shed 5 bases, with 15 bases lying between them.

This chain joins TRBV5-4 and TRBJ1-1; D possibly corresponds to TRBD1 (6 bases). This CDR3 region has 16 residues. The V gene's germline CDR1 is SGHNT and CDR2 YYREEE (reference sequence). The V gene lost 3 bases and the J gene lost 0 bases, with 15 bases spanning the gap. The CDR3 DNA reads TGTGCCAGCAGCTCGGGTGGACAGCTCATGAACACTGAAGCTTTCTTT. Translation: CASSSGGQLMNTEAFF. Based on the CDR3 plus reference TRBV5-4 and TRBJ1-1, the full variable domain is ETGVTQSPTHLIKTRGQQVTLRCSSQSGHNTVSWYQQALGQGPQFIFQYYREEENGRGNFPPRFSGLQFPNYSSELNVNALELDDSALYLCASSSGGQLMNTEAFFGQGTRLTVV.

This chain links TRBV7-9 with TRBJ1-1, with D hard to call. Germline-derived CDR1 and CDR2 are SEHNR and FQNEAQ (reference sequence). CDR3 length: 14 amino acids. The V end lost 1 base, the J end lost 6 bases, and 12 bases lay between the germline ends. For the CDR3, the DNA is TGTGCCAGCAGCTTAGAGCCTAGAGGGCCTGAAGCTTTCTTT. It translates to CASSLEPRGPEAFF.

The rearrangement joins TRBV5-1 to TRBJ2-2, with 7 bases matching TRBD1. V was clipped by 0 bases and J by 3 bases; unmatched bases: 2. The CDR3 has 15 amino acids. The germline gives CDR1 SGHRS, CDR2 YFSETQ. The CDR3 region is CASSLEGADTGELFF. The CDR3 DNA sequence: TGCGCCAGCAGCTTGGAGGGGGCGGACACCGGGGAGCTGTTTTTT.

The chain links TRBV7-9 to TRBJ2-1; 8 bases line up with TRBD1. CDR1 SEHNR and CDR2 FQNEAQ come from the germline V gene (reference sequence). The CDR3 is made up of 15 amino acids. V lost 3 bases and J lost 4; bases outside the gene matches: 5. CDR3 DNA: TGTGCCAGCAGCTTGGGGACAGGTTTTTACAATGAGCAGTTCTTC. Amino acids: CASSLGTGFYNEQFF.

This clone came up a few times. This chain joins TRBV2 and TRBJ1-2; D is perhaps TRBD1 (6 bases). Germline loops: CDR1 SNHLY, CDR2 FYNNEI. Trimming took off 0 bases at V and 8 bases at J, with 19 bases between the two ends. CDR3 length: 16 residues. For the CDR3, the DNA is TGTGCCAGCAGTGAAGCGCTTCGGGCAGGGGAGCGGGGCTACACCTTC. Encoded protein: CASSEALRAGERGYTF.

The chain recombines TRBV7-2 with TRBJ1-4; no definite D call. V was trimmed by 5 bases and J by 7 bases, leaving 14 bases between them. CDR3 length: 14 residues. Germline V CDR1 and CDR2: SGHTA, FQGNSA. The CDR3, as DNA: TGTGCCAGCAGCCCCTCGGGGATGGGTGAAAAACTGTTTTTT. Translated: CASSPSGMGEKLFF. The full variable domain, with the rest looked up from reference TRBV7-2 and TRBJ1-4, is GAGVSQSPSNKVTEKGKDVELRCDPISGHTALYWYRQSLGQGLEFLIYFQGNSAPDKSGLPSDRFSAERTGGSVSTLTIQRTQQEDSAVYLCASSPSGMGEKLFFGSGTQLSVL.

The chain has TRBV6-2 or TRBV6-3 and TRBJ1-6, with D tentatively TRBD1 (5 bases). The CDR3 length is 12 residues. The germline V and J ends were trimmed by 5 bases and 13 bases, with 12 bases remaining between them. Looked up from germline, CDR1 is MNHEY and CDR2 is SVGEGT. Here the CDR3 reads CASSLGGGPLHF. In DNA, the CDR3 is TGTGCCAGCAGTCTCGGGGGTGGGCCCCTCCACTTT.

The chain is built from TRBV5-1 and TRBJ2-7; 10 nucleotides agree with TRBD1. The germline gives CDR1 SGHRS, CDR2 YFSETQ. Losses at the gene ends were 4 bases for V and 9 bases for J; bases not matched to a gene: 7. CDR3 size: 13 residues. CDR3 in amino acids: CASSPRDRGLQYF. For the CDR3, the DNA is TGCGCCAGCAGCCCCCGGGACAGGGGTTTGCAGTACTTC.

The gene calls are TRBV12-3 or TRBV12-4 and TRBJ1-2; 7 bases fit TRBD1. This CDR3 is built from 11 residues. V was pared by 5 bases and J by 9 bases, with 3 bases of the junction left unmatched. The CDR3: CASSETGRYTF. For the CDR3, the DNA is TGTGCCAGCAGTGAGACAGGGCGCTACACCTTC.

This sequence joins TRBV4-1 and TRBJ2-5; 13 bases match TRBD2. This CDR3 is 16 amino acids long. Germline CDR1 and CDR2: MGHRA and YSYEKL. Trimming at V came to 1 base and at J to 5 bases, leaving 4 bases not matched to a gene. The CDR3 spells CASSQVGTSGAETQYF. The CDR3 DNA sequence: TGCGCCAGCAGCCAAGTTGGGACTAGCGGGGCGGAGACCCAGTACTTC.

The V gene is TRBV7-9, the J gene TRBJ1-1; the match to TRBD1 covers 7 bases. V gave up 3 bases and J gave up 4 bases; unmatched junction bases: 11. Germline V CDR1 and CDR2: SEHNR, FQNEAQ (reference sequence). This CDR3 is built from 16 residues. CDR3: CASSLSRGRLVTEAFF. Written as DNA, the CDR3 is TGTGCCAGCAGCTTGTCGAGGGGGCGGCTTGTCACTGAAGCTTTCTTT. The full variable domain, completed using reference TRBV7-9 and TRBJ1-1, is DTGVSQNPRHKITKRGQNVTFRCDPISEHNRLYWYRQTLGQGPEFLTYFQNEAQLEKSRLLSDRFSAERPKGSFSTLEIQRTEQGDSAMYLCASSLSRGRLVTEAFFGQGTRLTVV.

This chain uses TRBV15 with TRBJ2-1, with D possibly matching TRBD1 (5 bases). The CDR3 extends over 17 amino acids. Germline V CDR1 and CDR2: LNHNV, YYDKDF (reference sequence). The V end lost 5 bases, the J end lost 2 bases, and 19 bases lay between the germline ends. The CDR3 sequence is CATSPRAVKGAYNEQFF. CDR3 nucleotide sequence: TGTGCCACCAGCCCCAGGGCGGTCAAAGGGGCCTACAATGAGCAGTTCTTC. The variable domain in full, completed from reference TRBV15 and TRBJ2-1, reads DAMVIQNPRYQVTQFGKPVTLSCSQTLNHNVMYWYQQKSSQAPKLLFHYYDKDFNNEADTPDNFQSRRPNTSFCFLDIRSPGLGDTAMYLCATSPRAVKGAYNEQFFGPGTRLTVL.

This rearrangement joins TRBV18 to TRBJ1-2; D remains ambiguous. Trimming stripped 6 bases from V and 5 bases from J, with 16 bases between. Germline assignment: CDR1 KGHSH and CDR2 LQKENI. The CDR3 is 14 residues long. This chain's CDR3 is CASSPVAPAYGYTF. CDR3 nucleotide sequence: TGTGCCAGCTCCCCTGTTGCGCCCGCGTATGGCTACACCTTC.